A selection of T cell receptor beta chains follows, all from one sample in a study of blood T cell repertoires in COVID-19. Generated by immunoSEQ multiplex PCR, the TCRdb table keeps only in-frame clones and is missing some. The sample records approximately 300,000 clones, around 88% being singletons. The material sequenced was peripheral blood. The receptors originated from a woman in her fifties or sixties with acute or convalescent COVID-19. Both conserved end residues are part of each CDR3. Fields, in order: D gene, J gene, CDR3 length, clone size, V gene, CDR3 protein, CDR3 DNA. The D gene is left open where the match is weak. Only some rows state a clone size, as once, few, many or a class for expanded clones.

>TRBD1|TRBJ1-6|15|NA|TRBV19
CASSIETGADSPLHF
TGTGCCAGTAGTATTGAGACAGGGGCAGATTCACCCCTCCACTTT
>NA|TRBJ1-4|12|NA|TRBV29-1
CSVEGADEKLFF
TGCAGCGTTGAAGGGGCTGATGAAAAACTGTTTTTT
>TRBD1|TRBJ1-1|15|NA|TRBV25-1
CASSEGATGHTEAFF
TGTGCCAGCAGTGAGGGGGCGACAGGGCACACTGAAGCTTTCTTT
>NA|TRBJ1-6|15|NA|TRBV7-2
CASSQQGPGNSPLHF
TGTGCCAGCAGCCAACAGGGACCCGGTAATTCACCCCTCCACTTT
>NA|TRBJ1-5|13|NA|TRBV24-1
CATSGSDFQPQHF
TGTGCCACCAGCGGGTCCGACTTCCAGCCCCAGCATTTT
>NA|TRBJ1-1|15|NA|TRBV7-2
CASSLEVHMNTEAFF
TGTGCCAGCAGCTTAGAAGTACATATGAACACTGAAGCTTTCTTT
>TRBD2|TRBJ2-2|17|NA|TRBV3-1/TRBV3-2
CASSSGLALPGTGELFF
TGTGCCAGCAGCTCCGGACTAGCGCTCCCGGGAACCGGGGAGCTGTTTTTT
>NA|TRBJ2-3|12|NA|TRBV12-5
CASGSTGNTQYF
TGTGCTAGTGGTTCGACTGGAAATACGCAGTATTTT
>TRBD1|TRBJ2-1|15|NA|TRBV5-1
CASSPGTGYYNEQFF
TGCGCCAGCAGCCCGGGGACAGGGTATTACAATGAGCAGTTCTTC
>TRBD2|TRBJ2-2|15|NA|TRBV29-1
CSPLLAGVGTGELFF
TGCAGCCCGTTATTAGCGGGAGTAGGCACCGGGGAGCTGTTTTTT
>TRBD2|TRBJ2-2|17|NA|TRBV27
CASSLWGLAGLTGELFF
TGTGCCAGCAGTTTATGGGGACTAGCGGGACTCACCGGGGAGCTGTTTTTT
>TRBD1|TRBJ1-4|13|NA|TRBV6-6
CASRTGPEEKLFF
TGTGCCAGCAGGACAGGGCCGGAGGAAAAACTGTTTTTT
>NA|TRBJ1-2|16|NA|TRBV6-5
CASSYSRQISNYGYTF
TGTGCCAGCAGTTACTCGAGGCAGATATCTAACTATGGCTACACCTTC
>NA|TRBJ1-2|11|NA|TRBV6-5
CASRDTLSYTF
TGTGCCAGCAGGGACACCTTGAGCTACACCTTC
>TRBD1|TRBJ2-1|15|once|TRBV10-3
CAISESRQGKDEQFF
TGTGCCATCAGTGAGTCTAGACAGGGGAAGGATGAGCAGTTCTTC
>NA|TRBJ1-3|13|NA|TRBV12-3/TRBV12-4
CASRGANGNTIYF
TGTGCCAGCAGGGGGGCAAACGGAAACACCATATATTTT
>NA|TRBJ1-5|14|NA|TRBV5-8
CASSSRRNNQPQHF
TGTGCCAGCAGCTCTAGACGGAACAATCAGCCCCAGCATTTT
>NA|TRBJ1-2|13|once|TRBV25-1
CASSEPGRYGYTF
TGTGCCAGCAGTGAACCAGGGCGCTATGGCTACACCTTC
>NA|TRBJ1-1|15|NA|TRBV6-5
CASTPRGGWNTEAFF
TGTGCCAGCACCCCCCGGGGGGGTTGGAACACTGAAGCTTTCTTT
>NA|TRBJ2-3|14|NA|TRBV5-4
CASSLVQGTDTQYF
TGTGCCAGCAGCTTGGTTCAGGGCACAGATACGCAGTATTTT
>TRBD1|TRBJ2-1|13|NA|TRBV27
CATTGGSYNEQFF
TGTGCCACTACAGGGGGCTCCTACAATGAGCAGTTCTTC
>NA|TRBJ1-2|20|few|TRBV5-1
CASSLGSLGPGSTSNYGYTF
TGCGCCAGCAGCTTGGGGTCTCTTGGACCGGGGAGCACCTCTAACTATGGCTACACCTTC
>NA|TRBJ2-1|15|once|TRBV7-2
CASSQGRVRGNEQFF
TGTGCCAGCAGCCAGGGGCGGGTTAGGGGCAATGAGCAGTTCTTC
>TRBD2|TRBJ2-1|15|NA|TRBV2
CASSDASGSGGEQFF
TGTGCCAGCAGTGATGCTAGCGGGAGCGGTGGTGAGCAGTTCTTC
>TRBD2|TRBJ2-5|16|NA|TRBV7-2
CASSLVEGLLQETQYF
TGTGCCAGCAGCTTAGTAGAGGGACTACTCCAAGAGACCCAGTACTTC
>TRBD1|TRBJ2-2|16|NA|TRBV7-8
CASSFTGQGSTGELFF
TGTGCCAGCAGCTTTACCGGACAGGGTAGCACCGGGGAGCTGTTTTTT
>NA|TRBJ1-6|16|NA|TRBV9
CASRGGAQGANSPLHF
TGTGCCAGCAGAGGGGGAGCACAGGGAGCAAATTCACCCCTCCACTTT
>TRBD2|TRBJ2-3|17|few|TRBV6-2/TRBV6-3
CASSPYSSGSNADTQYF
TGTGCCAGCAGTCCCTATTCTAGCGGGAGTAATGCAGATACGCAGTATTTT
>TRBD2|TRBJ2-4|16|NA|TRBV24-1
CATSDPGLAGASKQYF
TGTGCCACCAGTGATCCGGGACTAGCGGGGGCCTCCAAGCAGTACTTC
>TRBD1|TRBJ2-7|13|NA|TRBV30
CAWSRAGGDEQYF
TGTGCCTGGAGTCGGGCAGGGGGCGACGAGCAGTACTTC